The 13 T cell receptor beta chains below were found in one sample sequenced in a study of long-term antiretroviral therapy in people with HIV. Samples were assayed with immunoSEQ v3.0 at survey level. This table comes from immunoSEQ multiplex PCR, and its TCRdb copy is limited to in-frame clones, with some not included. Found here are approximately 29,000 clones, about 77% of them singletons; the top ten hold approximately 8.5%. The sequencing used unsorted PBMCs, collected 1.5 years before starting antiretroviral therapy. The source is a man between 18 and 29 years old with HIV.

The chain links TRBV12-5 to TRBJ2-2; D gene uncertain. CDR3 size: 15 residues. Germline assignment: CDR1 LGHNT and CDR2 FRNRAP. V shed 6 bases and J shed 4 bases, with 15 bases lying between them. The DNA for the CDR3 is TGTGCTAGTGGCTCGGACGCCCTCGCCACCGGGGAGCTGTTTTTT. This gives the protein CASGSDALATGELFF.

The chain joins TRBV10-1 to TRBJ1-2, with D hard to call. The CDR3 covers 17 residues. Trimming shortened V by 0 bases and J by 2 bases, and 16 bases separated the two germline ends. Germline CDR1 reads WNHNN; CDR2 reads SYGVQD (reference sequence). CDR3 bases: TGCGCCAGCAGTGAGTCGAGGTGGGAGGGAATGAACTATGGCTACACCTTC. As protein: CASSESRWEGMNYGYTF.

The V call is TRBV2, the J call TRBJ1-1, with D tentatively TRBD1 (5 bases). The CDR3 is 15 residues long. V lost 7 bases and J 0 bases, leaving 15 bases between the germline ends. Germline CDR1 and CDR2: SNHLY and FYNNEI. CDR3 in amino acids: CASTRDYTMNTEAFF. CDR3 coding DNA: TGTGCCAGCACTCGGGACTATACCATGAACACTGAAGCTTTCTTT.

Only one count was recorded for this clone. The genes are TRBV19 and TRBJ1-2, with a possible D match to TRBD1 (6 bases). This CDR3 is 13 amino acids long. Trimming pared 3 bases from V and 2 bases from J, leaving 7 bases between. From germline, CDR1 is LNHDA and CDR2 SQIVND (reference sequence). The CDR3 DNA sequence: TGTGCCAGTAGTATGCAGGGGAACTATGGCTACACCTTC. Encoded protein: CASSMQGNYGYTF.

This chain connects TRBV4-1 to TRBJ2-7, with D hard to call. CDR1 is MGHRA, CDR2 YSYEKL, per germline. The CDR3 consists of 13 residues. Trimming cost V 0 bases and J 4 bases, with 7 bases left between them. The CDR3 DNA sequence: TGCGCCAGCAGCCAAGAGCCCGGTTACGAGCAGTACTTC. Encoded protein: CASSQEPGYEQYF.

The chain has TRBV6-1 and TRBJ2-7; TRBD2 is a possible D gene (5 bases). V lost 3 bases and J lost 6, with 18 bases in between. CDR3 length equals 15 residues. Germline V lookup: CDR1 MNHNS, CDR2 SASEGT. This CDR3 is CASSDDSSGPLEQYF. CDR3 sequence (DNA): TGTGCCAGCAGTGACGACTCCAGCGGTCCGCTCGAGCAGTACTTC.

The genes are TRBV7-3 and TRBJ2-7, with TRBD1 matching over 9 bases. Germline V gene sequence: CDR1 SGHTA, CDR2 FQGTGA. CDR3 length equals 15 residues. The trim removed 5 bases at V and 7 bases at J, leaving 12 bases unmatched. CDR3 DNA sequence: TGTGCCAGCAGCCTGTCGGGACAGGGTTTTCGGGAGCAGTACTTC. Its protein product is CASSLSGQGFREQYF.

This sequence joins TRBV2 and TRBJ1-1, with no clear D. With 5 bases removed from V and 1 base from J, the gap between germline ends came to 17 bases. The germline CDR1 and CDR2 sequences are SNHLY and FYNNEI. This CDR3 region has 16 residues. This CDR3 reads CASSFPRGPSNTEAFF. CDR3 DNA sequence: TGTGCCAGCAGTTTCCCCCGGGGTCCCTCGAACACTGAAGCTTTCTTT.

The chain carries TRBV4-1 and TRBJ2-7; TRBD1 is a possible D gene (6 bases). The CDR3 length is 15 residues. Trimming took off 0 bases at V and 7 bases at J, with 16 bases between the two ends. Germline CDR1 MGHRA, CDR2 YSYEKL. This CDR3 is CASSQEDSFKGEQYF. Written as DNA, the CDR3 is TGCGCCAGCAGCCAAGAGGACAGTTTCAAGGGGGAGCAGTACTTC.

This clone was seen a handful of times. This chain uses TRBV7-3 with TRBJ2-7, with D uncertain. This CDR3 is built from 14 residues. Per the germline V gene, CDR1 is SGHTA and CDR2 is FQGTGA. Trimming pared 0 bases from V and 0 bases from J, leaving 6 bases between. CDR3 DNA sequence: TGTGCCAGCAGCTTAACGGGCAGCTCCTACGAGCAGTACTTC. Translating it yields CASSLTGSSYEQYF.

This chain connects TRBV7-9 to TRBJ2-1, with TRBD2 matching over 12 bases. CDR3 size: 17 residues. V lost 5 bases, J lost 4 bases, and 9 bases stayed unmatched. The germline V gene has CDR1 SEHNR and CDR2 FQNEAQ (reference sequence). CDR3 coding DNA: TGTGCCAGCAGCGTAGGACTAGCGGGAAGAGCTTACAATGAGCAGTTCTTC. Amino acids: CASSVGLAGRAYNEQFF.

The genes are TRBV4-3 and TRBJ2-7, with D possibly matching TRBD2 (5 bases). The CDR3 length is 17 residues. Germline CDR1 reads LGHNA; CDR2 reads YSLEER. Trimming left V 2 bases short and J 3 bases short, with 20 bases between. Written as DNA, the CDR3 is TGCGCCAGCAGCCAAACCGCAGGAAGCGGACCGGGCTACGAGCAGTACTTC. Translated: CASSQTAGSGPGYEQYF.

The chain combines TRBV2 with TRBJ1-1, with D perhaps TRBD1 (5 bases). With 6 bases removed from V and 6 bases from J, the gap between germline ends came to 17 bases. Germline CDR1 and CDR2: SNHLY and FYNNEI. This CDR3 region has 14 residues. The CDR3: CASSRDSGRAEAFF. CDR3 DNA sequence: TGTGCCAGCAGCCGGGACTCCGGACGGGCTGAAGCTTTCTTT.